This T cell receptor (beta chain) was observed in a study of blood T cell repertoires in COVID-19. Study-level background: Material from acute and convalescent COVID-19 was sourced from the United States, Italy and Spain. In each case, the material was cDNA or gDNA derived from T cells, B-cell-depleted T cells, or PBMCs.

Looked up from germline, CDR1 is MNHEY and CDR2 is SVGEGT. The CDR3 length is 19 residues. V was pared by 6 bases and J by 5 bases, with 21 bases of the junction left unmatched. In the original workflow: Amplification from reference gene primers served as the basis for estimated nucleated cell counts. The table came from immunoSEQ multiplex PCR; TCRdb's copy has only in-frame clones and leaves some out. The DNA gave D and trimming, while V, J and clone size come from that table. The sample yields around 140,000 clones, around 80% seen once. The chain has TRBV6-2 or TRBV6-3 and TRBJ2-3; 9 nucleotides align to TRBD1. Specimen: peripheral blood. The clonotype was recovered from a man aged 45-65 years with acute or convalescent COVID-19. CDR3 DNA: TGTGCCAGCAGCCCTGTAATAACCACCGGGACAGGGAAGGGAGATACGCAGTATTTT. Its protein product is CASSPVITTGTGKGDTQYF.